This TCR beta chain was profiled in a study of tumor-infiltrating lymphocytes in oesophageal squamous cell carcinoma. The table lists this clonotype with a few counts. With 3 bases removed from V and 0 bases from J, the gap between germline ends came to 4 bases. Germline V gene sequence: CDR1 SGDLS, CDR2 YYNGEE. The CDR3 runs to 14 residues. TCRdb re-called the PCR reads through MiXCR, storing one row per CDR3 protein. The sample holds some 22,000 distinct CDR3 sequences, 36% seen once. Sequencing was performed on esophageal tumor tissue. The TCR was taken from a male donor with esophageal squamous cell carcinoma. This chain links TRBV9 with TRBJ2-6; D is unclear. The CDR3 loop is CASSGSSGANVLTF. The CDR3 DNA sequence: TGTGCCAGCAGCGGCTCCTCTGGGGCCAACGTCCTGACTTTC.